Each of the 10 T cell receptor beta chains below was sequenced from the same sample in a study of control samples from healthy donors and cancer patients. TCRdb's table, derived via immunoSEQ multiplex PCR, lists solely in-frame clones and lacks some. The repertoire includes about 130,000 clones, approximately 90% of them detected once, and 8.6% sits in the top ten. Sequenced material: blood. All receptors derive from a man in his late teens or twenties in good health.

This chain joins TRBV11-2 and TRBJ2-7; tentative D call: TRBD2 (5 bases). This CDR3 is built from 15 residues. The germline CDR1 and CDR2 sequences are SGHAT and FQNNGV. Trimming removed 1 base at V and 5 bases at J, with 15 bases between. In DNA form, the CDR3 reads TGTGCCAGCAGCTTAGTGGGCCTAGCCTTCCACGAGCAGTACTTC. This translates into CASSLVGLAFHEQYF.

The CDR3 nucleotides are TGTGCCAGCAGCTTAGAGGGGGCCGGTACAGATACGCAGTATTTT. It codes for CASSLEGAGTDTQYF. The chain employs TRBV7-8 and TRBJ2-3; TRBD1 matches at 7 bases. The CDR3 loop spans 15 amino acids. The V and J ends lost 1 base and 3 bases, in that order; junction bases with no gene match: 4. CDR1 and CDR2 from the germline V gene are SGHVS and FQNEAQ.

This sequence joins TRBV5-6 and TRBJ1-1; perhaps TRBD1 as D (6 bases). CDR1 is SGHDT, CDR2 YYEEEE, per germline. V lost 0 bases and J lost 0, with 15 bases in between. This CDR3 comprises 17 residues. For the CDR3, the DNA is TGTGCCAGCAGCTTGGGGCGGGGGGGCCCCATGAACACTGAAGCTTTCTTT. Translating it yields CASSLGRGGPMNTEAFF.

The rearrangement joins TRBV7-9 to TRBJ2-3, with D possibly matching TRBD2 (7 bases). V lost 0 bases and J lost 4, with 11 bases in between. The germline V gene has CDR1 SEHNR and CDR2 FQNEAQ (reference sequence). CDR3 size: 15 residues. The CDR3 region has the DNA TGTGCCAGCAGCTTAGCGGGGGGGCCCCCAGATACGCAGTATTTT. Protein: CASSLAGGPPDTQYF.

The chain combines TRBV11-1 with TRBJ1-2; perhaps TRBD1 as D (6 bases). The germline gives CDR1 SGHAT, CDR2 FQDESV (reference sequence). The ends were cut back, 2 bases at V and 6 bases at J, with 13 bases in the middle. The CDR3 spans 14 residues. CDR3 amino acids: CASSLSSGDHGYTF. In DNA form, the CDR3 reads TGTGCCAGCAGCTTATCGTCAGGGGATCATGGCTACACCTTC.

V gene TRBV6-5 combines with J gene TRBJ1-2; 7 nucleotides agree with TRBD1. There are 13 residues in the CDR3. CDR1 and CDR2 from the germline V gene are MNHEY and SVGAGI. Germline trimming cut 7 bases from V and 6 bases from J; bases unmatched to any gene: 8. The CDR3, as DNA: TGTGCCAGCACCCAAGGAGGGGGCGATGGCTACACCTTC. As protein: CASTQGGGDGYTF.

V usage is TRBV6-5 and J usage is TRBJ1-1, with D maybe TRBD1 (6 bases). Germline V gives CDR1 MNHEY, CDR2 SVGAGI. The CDR3 contains 14 residues. V lost 5 bases, J lost 1 base, and 11 bases lay in between. The CDR3 nucleotides read TGTGCCAGCAGTAGGGACATCCGGAACACTGAAGCTTTCTTT. It yields the protein CASSRDIRNTEAFF.

This sequence joins TRBV19 and TRBJ2-7; D is possibly TRBD2 (5 bases). V was clipped by 6 bases and J by 1 base, with 19 bases between them. Germline loops: CDR1 LNHDA, CDR2 SQIVND (reference sequence). This CDR3 is built from 16 residues. The CDR3 bases are TGTGCCAGTAGCCCGCCCCTCGGACTTGGTTCCTACGAGCAGTACTTC. Translation: CASSPPLGLGSYEQYF.

This clone occurred a few times. The chain employs TRBV11-2 and TRBJ1-4; D is unresolved. The germline V and J ends were trimmed by 1 base and 4 bases, with 10 bases remaining between them. The germline gives CDR1 SGHAT, CDR2 FQNNGV. The CDR3 covers 15 residues. The CDR3: CASSLVGSVNEKLFF. CDR3 nucleotide sequence: TGTGCCAGCAGCTTAGTCGGCAGCGTTAATGAAAAACTGTTTTTT. The variable domain in full, with the rest retrieved from reference TRBV11-2 and TRBJ1-4, is EAGVAQSPRYKIIEKRQSVAFWCNPISGHATLYWYQQILGQGPKLLIQFQNNGVVDDSQLPKDRFSAERLKGVDSTLKIQPAKLEDSAVYLCASSLVGSVNEKLFFGSGTQLSVL.

The chain recombines TRBV2 with TRBJ2-3, with 9 bases lining up with TRBD1. CDR3 length: 15 amino acids. Germline V CDR1 and CDR2: SNHLY, FYNNEI. V gave up 5 bases and J gave up 3 bases; unmatched junction bases: 6. CDR3 in DNA: TGTGCCAGCAGTTTACAGGGGGCGGCGACAGATACGCAGTATTTT. This codes for CASSLQGAATDTQYF.